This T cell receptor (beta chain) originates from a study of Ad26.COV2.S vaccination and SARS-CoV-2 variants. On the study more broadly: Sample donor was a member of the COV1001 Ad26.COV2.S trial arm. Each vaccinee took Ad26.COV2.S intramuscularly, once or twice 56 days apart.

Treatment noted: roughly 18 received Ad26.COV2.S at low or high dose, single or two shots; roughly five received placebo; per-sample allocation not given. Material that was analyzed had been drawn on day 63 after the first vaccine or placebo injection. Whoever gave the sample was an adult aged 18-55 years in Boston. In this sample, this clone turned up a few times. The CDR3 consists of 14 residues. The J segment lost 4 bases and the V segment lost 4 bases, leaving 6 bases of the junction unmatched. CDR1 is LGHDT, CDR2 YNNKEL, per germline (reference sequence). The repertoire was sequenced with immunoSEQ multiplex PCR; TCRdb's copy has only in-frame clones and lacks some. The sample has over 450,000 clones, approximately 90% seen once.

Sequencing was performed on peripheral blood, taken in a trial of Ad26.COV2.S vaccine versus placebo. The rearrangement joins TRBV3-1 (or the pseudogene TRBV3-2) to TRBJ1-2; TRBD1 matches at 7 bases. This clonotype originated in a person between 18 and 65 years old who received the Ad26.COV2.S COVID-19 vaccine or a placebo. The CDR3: CASSPQGDSYGYTF. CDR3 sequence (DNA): TGTGCCAGCAGCCCGCAGGGGGACAGCTATGGCTACACCTTC.